This T cell receptor beta chain was captured by sequencing in a study of response to subunit inactivated influenza vaccine. Only a few counts were recorded for this clonotype. Its antigen remains unidentified. This CDR3 comprises 13 residues. V was clipped by 6 bases and J by 3 bases, with 12 bases between them. CDR1 MNHEY and CDR2 SVGEGT come from the germline V gene. TCRdb reprocessed the RT-PCR reads with MiXCR, giving one entry per CDR3 protein. The sample consists of roughly 500,000 distinct CDR3 sequences, under 30% of them appearing once. Overall study results and limits: Few additional T cells are recruited per seasonal influenza vaccination, authors suggested.

The same data also went into a second study, on T cells expressing NK-cell markers. That work adds: For TCR beta, cDNA was produced by 5'RACE template switching with UMIs. Underlying the TCR beta repertoires were sorted CD3+CD56+NKG2C+, CD3+CD56+NKG2C- and CD3+CD56-NKG2C+ T cells. There were seven HCMV-seropositive donors and one seronegative donor among the eight sequenced.

The chain links TRBV6-2 or TRBV6-3 to TRBJ2-7; the D gene is possibly TRBD2 (6 bases). This clonotype was obtained from a man in his fifties or sixties who received an inactivated influenza vaccine. This material consisted of CD4+ T cells sorted from PBMCs, taken about 12 days after vaccination. CDR3: CASRQIGGYEQYF. CDR3 bases: TGTGCCAGCAGACAAATCGGGGGCTACGAGCAGTACTTC.